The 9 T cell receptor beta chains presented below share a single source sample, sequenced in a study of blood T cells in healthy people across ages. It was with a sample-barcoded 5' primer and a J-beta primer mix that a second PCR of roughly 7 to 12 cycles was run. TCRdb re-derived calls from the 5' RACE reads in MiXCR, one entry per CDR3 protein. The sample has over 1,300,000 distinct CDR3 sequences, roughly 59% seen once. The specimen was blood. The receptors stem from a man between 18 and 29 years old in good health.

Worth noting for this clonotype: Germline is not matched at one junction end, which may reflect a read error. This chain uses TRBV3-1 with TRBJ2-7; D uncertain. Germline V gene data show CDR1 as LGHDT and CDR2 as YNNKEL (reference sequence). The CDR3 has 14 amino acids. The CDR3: CASSQDPRIYEQYF. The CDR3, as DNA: TGTGCCAGCAGTCAAGATCCCCGGATCTACGAGCAGTACTTC.

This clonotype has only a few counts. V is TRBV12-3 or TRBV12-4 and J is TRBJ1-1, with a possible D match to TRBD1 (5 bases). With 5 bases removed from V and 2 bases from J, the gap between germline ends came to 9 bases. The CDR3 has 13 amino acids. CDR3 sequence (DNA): TGTGCCAGCAGTATTGGGGGAAACACTGAAGCTTTCTTT. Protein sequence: CASSIGGNTEAFF.

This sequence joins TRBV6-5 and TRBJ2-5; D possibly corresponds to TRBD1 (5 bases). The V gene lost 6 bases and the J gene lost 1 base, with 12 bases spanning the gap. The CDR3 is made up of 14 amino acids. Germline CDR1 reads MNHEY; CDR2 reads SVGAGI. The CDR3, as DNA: TGTGCCAGCAGAACCTACAGGTCCCAAGAGACCCAGTACTTC. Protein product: CASRTYRSQETQYF.

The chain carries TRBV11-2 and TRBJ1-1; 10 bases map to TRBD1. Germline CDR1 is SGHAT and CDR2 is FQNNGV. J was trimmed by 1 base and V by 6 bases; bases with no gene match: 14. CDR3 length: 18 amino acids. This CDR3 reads CASRIPEDRGMWNTEAFF. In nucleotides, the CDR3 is TGTGCCAGCAGAATACCCGAGGACAGGGGGATGTGGAACACTGAAGCTTTCTTT.

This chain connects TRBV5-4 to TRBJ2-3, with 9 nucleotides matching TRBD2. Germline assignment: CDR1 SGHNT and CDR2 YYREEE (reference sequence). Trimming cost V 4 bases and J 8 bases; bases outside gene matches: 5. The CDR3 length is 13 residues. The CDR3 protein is CASSRTSEVTQYF. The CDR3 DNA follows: TGTGCCAGCAGCCGGACTAGCGAGGTTACGCAGTATTTT.

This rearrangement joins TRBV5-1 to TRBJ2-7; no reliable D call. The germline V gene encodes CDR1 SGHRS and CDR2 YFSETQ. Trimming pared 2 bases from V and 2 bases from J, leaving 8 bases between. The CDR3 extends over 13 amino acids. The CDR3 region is CASSFHITYEQYF. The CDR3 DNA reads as TGCGCCAGCAGCTTCCATATCACCTACGAGCAGTACTTC.

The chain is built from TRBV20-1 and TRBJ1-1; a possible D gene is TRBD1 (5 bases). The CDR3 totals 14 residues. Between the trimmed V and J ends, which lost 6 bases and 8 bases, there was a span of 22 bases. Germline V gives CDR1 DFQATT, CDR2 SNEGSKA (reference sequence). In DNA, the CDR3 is TGCAGTGCCATCCCCCTACGGGGCCCCGAGGAAGCTTTCTTT. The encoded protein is CSAIPLRGPEEAFF.

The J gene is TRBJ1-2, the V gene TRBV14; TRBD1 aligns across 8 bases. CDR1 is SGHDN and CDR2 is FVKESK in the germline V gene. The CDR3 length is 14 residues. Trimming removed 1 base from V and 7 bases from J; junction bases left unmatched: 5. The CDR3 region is CASSQVYRGTGYTF. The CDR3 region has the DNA TGTGCCAGCAGCCAAGTTTACAGGGGGACTGGCTACACCTTC.

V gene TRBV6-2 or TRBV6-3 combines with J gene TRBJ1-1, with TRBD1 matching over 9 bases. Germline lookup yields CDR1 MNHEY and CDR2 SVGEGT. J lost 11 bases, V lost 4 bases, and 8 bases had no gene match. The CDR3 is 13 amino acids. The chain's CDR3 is CASSSGTGYVAFF. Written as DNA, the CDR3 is TGTGCCAGCAGTTCCGGGACAGGGTATGTTGCTTTCTTT.